The clone carrying this T cell receptor (beta chain) was observed a few times. What it binds is unknown. The sample is drawn from a study of regulatory T cells in long-lasting Graves disease. Study results and caveats: Among persistent patients, a larger number of public clonotypes were shared (about 3,000) than among newly diagnosed patients (under 1,000).

The authors built TCR beta libraries using iRepertoire HTBI primers and Arm-PCR of CDR3 regions. Authors' processing steps: Among the samples, 50 to 80 TRBV and 12 to 15 TRBJ segments were identified. One entry per CDR3 protein, called by TCRdb with MiXCR from the multiplex PCR reads. The V and J calls come from TCRdb's annotation, not from the publication. The sample records hundreds of thousands of distinct CDR3 sequences, about 30% being singletons. Time point reported: persistent/refractory GD, antithyroid drugs over 5 years with positive TRAb. PBMCs were the source of the RNA used for TCR sequencing. Graves' disease was diagnosed by American Thyroid Association guidelines. The CDR3 totals 12 residues. Trimming removed 5 bases at V and 9 bases at J, with 11 bases between.

The starting material was peripheral blood mononuclear cells (PBMCs), obtained when the disease was refractory, from a patient treated with antithyroid drugs. The clonotype originates from a female donor with Graves disease. This sequence joins TRBV12-3 or TRBV12-4 and TRBJ1-5; D call uncertain. CDR3 bases: TGTGCCAGCAGTATCCATCTTGGGCCCCAGCATTTT. As protein: CASSIHLGPQHF.